A single sample is the source of the 25 T cell receptor beta chains below, sequenced in a study of T cell repertoires in ileal Crohn's disease. TCRdb's table, derived via immunoSEQ multiplex PCR, lists solely in-frame clones and lacks some. This table holds roughly 3,900 clones, just under 85% found once. The sequenced sample consisted of ileal tissue. Receptor source: an adult with Crohn's disease.

This clone was observed a few times. V and J are TRBV6-5 and TRBJ1-6; tentative D call: TRBD1 (5 bases). The CDR3 length is 15 residues. V gave up 0 bases and J gave up 7 bases, with 10 bases separating them. Germline V lookup: CDR1 MNHEY, CDR2 SVGAGI. The CDR3: CASSYSGALNSPLHF. In nucleotides, the CDR3 is TGTGCCAGCAGTTACTCAGGGGCTCTGAATTCACCCCTCCACTTT.

The table lists this clone with a count of one. The J gene is TRBJ1-6, the V gene TRBV7-3, with 7 bases fitting TRBD1. Per germline, CDR1 SGHTA and CDR2 FQGTGA. The V gene end was trimmed by 1 base and the J gene end by 14 bases; junction bases not matched to a gene: 11. The CDR3 consists of 15 residues. The CDR3 sequence is CASSLNPDRYFALHF. The CDR3 region has the DNA TGTGCCAGCAGCTTAAATCCGGACAGGTATTTTGCCCTCCACTTT.

The chain joins TRBV6-4 to TRBJ2-5; 13 bases fit TRBD2. V gave up 4 bases and J gave up 2 bases; unmatched junction bases: 1. Germline V lookup: CDR1 MRHNA, CDR2 SNTAGT. This CDR3 comprises 15 residues. CDR3 sequence (DNA): TGTGCCAGCAGTGTGACTAGCGGGGGGCAAGAGACCCAGTACTTC. It translates to CASSVTSGGQETQYF.

V is TRBV5-1 and J is TRBJ2-5; 11 nucleotides align to TRBD1. The V and J ends lost 4 bases and 4 bases, in that order; junction bases with no gene match: 6. The CDR3 totals 15 residues. Germline V gene data show CDR1 as SGHRS and CDR2 as YFSETQ. CDR3 protein: CASSHGQGAGETQYF. In DNA form, the CDR3 reads TGCGCCAGCAGCCACGGACAGGGGGCGGGAGAGACCCAGTACTTC. The whole variable domain, remainder taken from reference TRBV5-1 and TRBJ2-5, is KAGVTQTPRYLIKTRGQQVTLSCSPISGHRSVSWYQQTPGQGLQFLFEYFSETQRNKGNFPGRFSGRQFSNSRSEMNVSTLELGDSALYLCASSHGQGAGETQYFGPGTRLLVL.

The genes are TRBV27 and TRBJ1-5; 9 bases are a match to TRBD1. V shed 4 bases, J shed 7 bases, and the junction held 2 bases outside the gene matches. CDR1 MNHEY and CDR2 SMNVEV come from the germline V gene (reference sequence). This CDR3 comprises 13 residues. CDR3 loop: CASSSTGGQPQHF. CDR3 nucleotides: TGTGCCAGCAGTTCGACAGGGGGACAGCCCCAGCATTTT.

On this clone itself: Compared with germline, one end of the junction differs, possibly owing to a read error. The CDR3 sequence is CASSLRRTGTQYF. CDR3 coding DNA: TGTGCCAGCAGTTTGAGACGCACAGGTACGCAGTATTTT. The V and J genes are TRBV27 and TRBJ2-3; D is possibly TRBD1 (5 bases). The CDR3 spans 13 residues. Germline assignment: CDR1 MNHEY and CDR2 SMNVEV (reference sequence).

The chain recombines TRBV11-3 with TRBJ1-6, with a tentative D call TRBD1 (6 bases). The CDR3 loop spans 13 amino acids. Trimming removed 3 bases from V and 11 bases from J, with 11 bases in between. Per germline, CDR1 SGHNT and CDR2 YENEEA. The CDR3 region is CASSFRGEAPLHF. CDR3 in DNA: TGTGCCAGCAGCTTCAGGGGCGAGGCACCCCTCCACTTT.

The chain uses TRBV19 and TRBJ2-3; 7 bases agree with TRBD2. The ends lost 4 bases at V and 0 bases at J; junction bases unmatched: 10. CDR1 is LNHDA and CDR2 is SQIVND in the germline V gene (reference sequence). The CDR3 consists of 17 residues. Here the CDR3 reads CASSSGRETYSTDTQYF. The DNA of the CDR3 is TGTGCCAGTAGTAGCGGGAGAGAAACCTATAGCACAGATACGCAGTATTTT.

The chain combines TRBV2 with TRBJ1-5; no clear D gene. Per the germline V gene, CDR1 is SNHLY and CDR2 is FYNNEI. CDR3 length: 13 residues. V lost 3 bases and J 3 bases, leaving 6 bases between the germline ends. CDR3 sequence reads: CASSDFHNQPQHF. DNA of the CDR3: TGTGCCAGCAGTGATTTTCACAATCAGCCCCAGCATTTT.

This chain links TRBV28 with TRBJ1-1, with 7 bases that match TRBD1. CDR3 size: 17 residues. Per germline, CDR1 MDHEN and CDR2 SYDVKM. Germline trimming cut 5 bases from V and 4 bases from J; bases unmatched to any gene: 16. The DNA for the CDR3 is TGTGCCAGCAGTCCGCTACTCCGACAGGGCTTGAGCACTGAAGCTTTCTTT. It encodes CASSPLLRQGLSTEAFF.

There are a few counts of this clone. The chain joins TRBV7-9 to TRBJ1-2, with 10 bases identical to TRBD1. The CDR3 is 15 amino acids. V gave up 5 bases and J gave up 4 bases; unmatched junction bases: 7. Germline CDR1 is SEHNR and CDR2 is FQNEAQ (reference sequence). In DNA, the CDR3 is TGTGCCAGCAGCCGACAGGGGGCACGCGGCTATGGCTACACCTTC. As protein: CASSRQGARGYGYTF. Using reference TRBV7-9 and TRBJ1-2 for the parts outside the CDR3, the full variable domain is DTGVSQNPRHKITKRGQNVTFRCDPISEHNRLYWYRQTLGQGPEFLTYFQNEAQLEKSRLLSDRFSAERPKGSFSTLEIQRTEQGDSAMYLCASSRQGARGYGYTFGSGTRLTVV.

The CDR3 protein is CASSRTSGGDEQFF. CDR3 sequence (DNA): TGTGCCAGCAGCCGGACTAGCGGGGGGGACGAGCAGTTCTTC. The genes are TRBV7-9 and TRBJ2-1, with 15 bases fitting TRBD2. This CDR3 has 14 amino acids. Trimming at V came to 5 bases and at J to 10 bases, leaving 3 bases not matched to a gene. Germline CDR1 SEHNR, CDR2 FQNEAQ (reference sequence).

V is TRBV4-1 and J is TRBJ2-3; tentative D call: TRBD1 (6 bases). This CDR3 has 15 amino acids. Trimming cost V 6 bases and J 1 base, with 14 bases left between them. The V gene's germline CDR1 is MGHRA and CDR2 YSYEKL. The CDR3 bases are TGCGCCAGCAGGGGGGCGACGCAGGGCACAGATACGCAGTATTTT. This encodes CASRGATQGTDTQYF.

V and J are TRBV5-1 and TRBJ1-1; TRBD1 matches 10 bases. There are 15 residues in the CDR3. J lost 6 bases, V lost 7 bases, and 12 bases had no gene match. Germline CDR1 is SGHRS and CDR2 is YFSETQ. CDR3 amino acids: CASGPGQGKSAEAFF. CDR3 bases: TGCGCCAGCGGACCGGGACAGGGGAAAAGTGCTGAAGCTTTCTTT.

The V call is TRBV2, the J call TRBJ2-3; 8 nucleotides align to TRBD1. Germline-derived CDR1 and CDR2 are SNHLY and FYNNEI. V trimming: 7 bases; J trimming: 3 bases; junction bases outside the gene matches: 3. The CDR3 totals 13 residues. In DNA, the CDR3 is TGTGCCAGCAAACAGGGGGAGACAGATACGCAGTATTTT. Protein: CASKQGETDTQYF.

This clone was detected a few times. The chain is built from TRBV5-1 and TRBJ1-5; TRBD1 is a possible D gene (5 bases). V lost 1 base and J lost 3, with 8 bases in between. Germline lookup yields CDR1 SGHRS and CDR2 YFSETQ. CDR3 length: 14 residues. The CDR3 protein is CASSLQGINQPQHF. The CDR3 DNA is TGCGCCAGCAGCTTGCAGGGAATCAATCAGCCCCAGCATTTT. Together with reference TRBV5-1 and TRBJ1-5, the CDR3 gives the full variable domain: KAGVTQTPRYLIKTRGQQVTLSCSPISGHRSVSWYQQTPGQGLQFLFEYFSETQRNKGNFPGRFSGRQFSNSRSEMNVSTLELGDSALYLCASSLQGINQPQHFGDGTRLSIL.

The chain couples TRBV9 to TRBJ2-7; D is perhaps TRBD1 (6 bases). The CDR3 runs to 14 residues. The V gene's germline CDR1 is SGDLS and CDR2 YYNGEE. V gave up 3 bases and J gave up 1 base, with 11 bases separating them. The DNA of the CDR3 is TGTGCCAGCAGCGGACTACAGGGTTCCTACGAGCAGTACTTC. Its protein product is CASSGLQGSYEQYF.

The V and J genes are TRBV14 and TRBJ1-2, with 8 bases aligning to TRBD1. CDR1 and CDR2 from the germline V gene are SGHDN and FVKESK. V shed 0 bases, J shed 5 bases, and the junction held 5 bases outside the gene matches. The CDR3 has 15 amino acids. The CDR3 nucleotides read TGTGCCAGCAGCCAAGAGACGACAGGGGTGTATGGCTACACCTTC. This encodes CASSQETTGVYGYTF.

The rearrangement joins TRBV5-8 to TRBJ1-5, with D maybe TRBD1 (5 bases). Germline V gene data show CDR1 as SGHTS and CDR2 as YDEGEE. V gave up 2 bases and J gave up 4 bases, with 10 bases separating them. This CDR3 is 14 amino acids long. The CDR3 sequence: CASSLFGGNQPQHF. DNA for the CDR3: TGTGCCAGCAGCTTATTCGGGGGGAATCAGCCCCAGCATTTT.

The rearrangement joins TRBV2 to TRBJ2-1; TRBD2 is a possible D gene (5 bases). The germline V gene encodes CDR1 SNHLY and CDR2 FYNNEI. The CDR3 spans 14 residues. The V end lost 3 bases, the J end lost 8 bases, and 14 bases lay between the germline ends. Written as DNA, the CDR3 is TGTGCCAGCAGTGATGAGCCGCAGGACTATGAGCAGTTCTTC. It translates to CASSDEPQDYEQFF.

The gene calls are TRBV4-2 and TRBJ1-1; TRBD1 might be the D (6 bases). V shed 0 bases and J shed 7 bases, with 12 bases lying between them. From germline, CDR1 is LGHNA and CDR2 YNFKEQ. This CDR3 spans 14 amino acids. The CDR3 protein is CASSQDLADSEAFF. In nucleotides, the CDR3 is TGTGCCAGCAGCCAAGATCTGGCGGACAGTGAAGCTTTCTTT.

J is TRBJ2-1 and V is TRBV4-1; 10 bases align to TRBD2. Germline CDR1 and CDR2: MGHRA and YSYEKL. The CDR3 has 16 amino acids. Trimming removed 0 bases from V and 6 bases from J; junction bases left unmatched: 5. DNA of the CDR3: TGCGCCAGCAGCCAAGATCAGGCTAGCGGGGGCAATGAGCAGTTCTTC. Amino acids: CASSQDQASGGNEQFF.

The J gene is TRBJ2-1, the V gene TRBV6-4, with TRBD2 matching 11 bases. J gave up 6 bases and V 4 bases, and 2 bases lay outside the gene matches. This CDR3 spans 14 amino acids. Germline lookup yields CDR1 MRHNA and CDR2 SNTAGT. CDR3 nucleotides: TGTGCCAGCAGTGCCGGGACTAGCGGCAATGAGCAGTTCTTC. Translating gives CASSAGTSGNEQFF.

This chain connects TRBV7-2 to TRBJ2-3; possible D gene TRBD2, 6 bases. The germline gives CDR1 SGHTA, CDR2 FQGNSA. V shed 2 bases and J shed 2 bases, with 17 bases lying between them. CDR3 length: 17 amino acids. CDR3 region: CASSLRAGRGYTDTQYF. The CDR3 DNA reads as TGTGCCAGCAGCTTAAGAGCAGGGCGGGGTTACACAGATACGCAGTATTTT. The entire variable domain, with the rest obtained from reference TRBV7-2 and TRBJ2-3, is as follows: GAGVSQSPSNKVTEKGKDVELRCDPISGHTALYWYRQSLGQGLEFLIYFQGNSAPDKSGLPSDRFSAERTGGSVSTLTIQRTQQEDSAVYLCASSLRAGRGYTDTQYFGPGTRLTVL.

The chain is built from TRBV7-9 and TRBJ2-5; TRBD2 matches at 10 bases. Germline V gene sequence: CDR1 SEHNR, CDR2 FQNEAQ (reference sequence). V lost 3 bases to trimming and J lost 1 base; unmatched junction nucleotides: 2. The CDR3 runs to 15 residues. CDR3 DNA: TGTGCCAGCAGCTTTTGGACTAGCGGCCAAGAGACCCAGTACTTC. This translates into CASSFWTSGQETQYF.